Listed below are T cell receptor beta chains from one sample, sequenced in a study of Ad26.COV2.S vaccination and SARS-CoV-2 variants. Sequencing used immunoSEQ multiplex PCR; TCRdb keeps in-frame clones, though not all of them. This table has 250,000 to 300,000 clones, around 87% appearing once. Sequencing was performed on peripheral blood, taken in a trial of Ad26.COV2.S vaccine versus placebo. The origin of the receptors is a person aged 18-65 years who received the Ad26.COV2.S COVID-19 vaccine or a placebo. Both conserved end residues are part of each CDR3. Each record gives: CDR3 protein, CDR3 DNA, D gene, V gene, clone size, J gene. The D gene is left open where the match is weak. Size tells how often a clone was seen (once, few, many) or the class of an expanded clone, and some rows leave it out.

CDR3 protein: CASSVGDGTEAFF; CDR3 DNA: TGTGCCAGCAGCGTAGGAGATGGGACTGAAGCTTTCTTT; D gene: .; V gene: TRBV9; clone size: .; J gene: TRBJ1-1
CDR3 protein: CASSYSRTGGQPQHF; CDR3 DNA: TGTGCCAGCAGTTACTCGAGGACAGGGGGACAGCCCCAGCATTTT; D gene: TRBD1; V gene: TRBV6-5; clone size: .; J gene: TRBJ1-5
CDR3 protein: CASSPTGTGVFSGNTIYF; CDR3 DNA: TGTGCCAGCAGCCCCACAGGGACAGGGGTTTTCTCTGGAAACACCATATATTTT; D gene: TRBD1; V gene: TRBV7-9; clone size: .; J gene: TRBJ1-3
CDR3 protein: CASKSFGTSVQETQYF; CDR3 DNA: TGTGCCAGCAAAAGTTTCGGGACTAGCGTCCAAGAGACCCAGTACTTC; D gene: TRBD2; V gene: TRBV27; clone size: once; J gene: TRBJ2-5
CDR3 protein: CASSQGELLGAFF; CDR3 DNA: TGTGCCAGCAGCCAAGGTGAACTCCTTGGAGCTTTCTTT; D gene: .; V gene: TRBV14; clone size: few; J gene: TRBJ1-1
CDR3 protein: CASSLEGTENTEAFF; CDR3 DNA: TGCGCCAGCAGCTTGGAGGGGACAGAGAACACTGAAGCTTTCTTT; D gene: TRBD1; V gene: TRBV5-1; clone size: .; J gene: TRBJ1-1
CDR3 protein: CASSPRGAPETQYF; CDR3 DNA: TGTGCCAGCAGCCCGAGGGGGGCCCCGGAGACCCAGTACTTC; D gene: .; V gene: TRBV11-2; clone size: .; J gene: TRBJ2-5
CDR3 protein: CASSGDREQYF; CDR3 DNA: TGTGCCAGCAGCGGGGACAGAGAGCAGTACTTC; D gene: TRBD1; V gene: TRBV9; clone size: .; J gene: TRBJ2-7
CDR3 protein: CASSLAGPPEYNEQFF; CDR3 DNA: TGTGCCAGCAGCTTGGCCGGGCCGCCGGAGTACAATGAGCAGTTCTTC; D gene: .; V gene: TRBV5-5; clone size: .; J gene: TRBJ2-1
CDR3 protein: CASSQKAGAQPQHF; CDR3 DNA: TGTGCCAGCAGCCAGAAAGCAGGGGCACAGCCCCAGCATTTT; D gene: .; V gene: TRBV6-5; clone size: .; J gene: TRBJ1-5
CDR3 protein: CASSLRGGTDTQYF; CDR3 DNA: TGTGCCAGCAGCTTAAGAGGGGGCACAGATACGCAGTATTTT; D gene: .; V gene: TRBV7-3; clone size: once; J gene: TRBJ2-3
CDR3 protein: CASRHPGLSTDTQYF; CDR3 DNA: TGTGCCAGCCGCCATCCGGGACTGAGCACAGATACGCAGTATTTT; D gene: .; V gene: TRBV18; clone size: .; J gene: TRBJ2-3
CDR3 protein: CASSLGTTVEQYF; CDR3 DNA: TGTGCCAGCAGCTTGGGGACTACGGTCGAGCAGTACTTC; D gene: TRBD2; V gene: TRBV7-2; clone size: .; J gene: TRBJ2-7
CDR3 protein: CAWSVRAGSNEKLFF; CDR3 DNA: TGTGCCTGGAGTGTAAGGGCAGGATCTAATGAAAAACTGTTTTTT; D gene: .; V gene: TRBV30; clone size: .; J gene: TRBJ1-4
CDR3 protein: CASSPWTGAAGELFF; CDR3 DNA: TGTGCCAGCAGCCCCTGGACAGGGGCGGCCGGGGAGCTGTTTTTT; D gene: TRBD1; V gene: TRBV4-2; clone size: .; J gene: TRBJ2-2
CDR3 protein: CASSSYVLEGYTF; CDR3 DNA: TGTGCCAGCAGTTCTTATGTCTTGGAGGGCTACACCTTC; D gene: .; V gene: TRBV6-5; clone size: few; J gene: TRBJ1-2
CDR3 protein: CASSRQVNTEAFF; CDR3 DNA: TGTGCCAGCAGTCGACAGGTTAACACTGAAGCTTTCTTT; D gene: .; V gene: TRBV14; clone size: .; J gene: TRBJ1-1
CDR3 protein: CASSPGQGIQPQHF; CDR3 DNA: TGTGCCAGCAGCCCCGGACAGGGAATCCAGCCCCAGCATTTT; D gene: TRBD1; V gene: TRBV6-2/TRBV6-3; clone size: .; J gene: TRBJ1-5
CDR3 protein: CASSGDRAGTGELFF; CDR3 DNA: TGTGCCAGCAGCGGGGACAGGGCGGGCACCGGGGAGCTGTTTTTT; D gene: TRBD1; V gene: TRBV6-5; clone size: .; J gene: TRBJ2-2
CDR3 protein: CATSSSGANVLTF; CDR3 DNA: TGTGCCACCAGCAGCTCTGGGGCCAACGTCCTGACTTTC; D gene: .; V gene: TRBV15; clone size: .; J gene: TRBJ2-6
CDR3 protein: CASSFSLAPDTQYF; CDR3 DNA: TGTGCCAGCAGCTTCTCACTAGCGCCGGATACGCAGTATTTT; D gene: TRBD2; V gene: TRBV5-6; clone size: .; J gene: TRBJ2-3
CDR3 protein: CASSPTATYEQYF; CDR3 DNA: TGTGCCAGCAGCCCTACGGCAACCTACGAGCAGTACTTC; D gene: .; V gene: TRBV11-2; clone size: .; J gene: TRBJ2-7
CDR3 protein: CASSGAAAGGYNEQFF; CDR3 DNA: TGTGCCAGCAGCGGTGCCGCCGCGGGGGGGTACAATGAGCAGTTCTTC; D gene: TRBD2; V gene: TRBV5-5; clone size: .; J gene: TRBJ2-1
CDR3 protein: CASRTGNYGYTF; CDR3 DNA: TGTGCCAGCCGGACAGGGAACTATGGCTACACCTTC; D gene: TRBD1; V gene: TRBV12-3/TRBV12-4; clone size: .; J gene: TRBJ1-2
CDR3 protein: CASSNGQGRNQPQHF; CDR3 DNA: TGTGCCAGCAGTAATGGACAGGGCCGAAATCAGCCCCAGCATTTT; D gene: TRBD1; V gene: TRBV6-2/TRBV6-3; clone size: .; J gene: TRBJ1-5
CDR3 protein: CASSFRTGGYYEQYF; CDR3 DNA: TGCGCCAGCAGCTTTCGGACAGGGGGTTACTACGAGCAGTACTTC; D gene: TRBD1; V gene: TRBV5-1; clone size: .; J gene: TRBJ2-7